The present entry profiles one TCR beta chain with its context. Antigen: not known. These data are taken from a study of graft-versus-host responses after intestinal transplantation. As for the study in general: Multivisceral, liver-intestinal, or isolated intestinal transplants were performed in recipients. Anti-thymocyte globulin induction, then tacrolimus and steroids for two to four years, went to all recipients.

The CDR3 runs to 15 residues. Germline loops: CDR1 MDHEN, CDR2 SYDVKM. Overall study findings and caveats: Peak GvH clone levels in circulation were associated with early post-transplant HvG declines.

Assay: immunoSEQ multiplex PCR; the TCRdb copy retains only in-frame clones and omits some. The data show under 90,000 clones, with 92% seen just once and roughly 0.7% held by the top ten. This rearrangement joins TRBV28 to TRBJ2-5; possibly TRBD1 or TRBD2 for D (5 bases each). Judging by the DNA end, TRBJ2-7 fits better; the J call may be wrong. This TCR came from a human patient who received an intestinal transplant, so some T cells may come from the graft donor. This specimen was PBMCs, taken 98 days after intestinal transplantation. CDR3 in amino acids: CASSSSGTAAYEQYF. The CDR3 bases are TGTGCCAGCAGTTCATCCGGGACCGCGGCCTACGAGCAGTACTTC.